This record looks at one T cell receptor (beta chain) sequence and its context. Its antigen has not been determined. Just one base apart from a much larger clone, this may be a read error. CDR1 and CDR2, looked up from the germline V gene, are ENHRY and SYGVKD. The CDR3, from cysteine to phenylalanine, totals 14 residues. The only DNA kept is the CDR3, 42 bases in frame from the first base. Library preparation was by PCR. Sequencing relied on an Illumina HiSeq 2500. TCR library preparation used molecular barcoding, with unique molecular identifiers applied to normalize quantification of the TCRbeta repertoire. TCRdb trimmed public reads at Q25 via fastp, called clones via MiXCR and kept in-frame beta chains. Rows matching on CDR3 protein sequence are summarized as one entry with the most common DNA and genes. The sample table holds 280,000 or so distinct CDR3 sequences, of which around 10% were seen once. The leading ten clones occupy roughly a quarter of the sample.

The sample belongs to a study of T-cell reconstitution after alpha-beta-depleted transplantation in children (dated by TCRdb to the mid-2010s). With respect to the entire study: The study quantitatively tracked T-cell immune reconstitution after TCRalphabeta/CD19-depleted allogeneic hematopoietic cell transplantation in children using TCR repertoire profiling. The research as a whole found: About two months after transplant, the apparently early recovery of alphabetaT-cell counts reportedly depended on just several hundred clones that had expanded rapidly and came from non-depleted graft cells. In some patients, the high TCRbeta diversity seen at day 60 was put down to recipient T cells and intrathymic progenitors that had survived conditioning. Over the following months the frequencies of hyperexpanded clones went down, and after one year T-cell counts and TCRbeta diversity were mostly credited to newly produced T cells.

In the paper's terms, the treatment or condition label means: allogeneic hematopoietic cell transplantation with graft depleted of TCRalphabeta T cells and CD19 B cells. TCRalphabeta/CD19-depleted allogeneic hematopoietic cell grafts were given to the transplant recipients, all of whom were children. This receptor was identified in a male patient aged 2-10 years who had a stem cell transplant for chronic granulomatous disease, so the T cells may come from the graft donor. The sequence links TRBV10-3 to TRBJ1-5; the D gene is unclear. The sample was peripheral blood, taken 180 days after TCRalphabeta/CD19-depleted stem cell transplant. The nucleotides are TGTGCCATCAGTGAGTCAGGGAACCATCACCCCCAGCATTTT. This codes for CAISESGNHHPQHF.